This paragraph reports one T cell receptor (beta chain). These data belong to a study of identical twins. Unique molecular identifiers were present on the cDNA, which also gained a universal primer site by template switching. TCRdb analysed the 5' RACE reads with MiXCR anew, one entry per CDR3 protein. The data show some 760,000 distinct CDR3 sequences, about 18% seen once. This CDR3 contains 13 residues. The V end was cut by 3 bases, the J end by 6 bases, with 13 bases between. Germline assignment: CDR1 DFQATT and CDR2 SNEGSKA (reference sequence). These data were likewise used in another study, on T cells expressing NK-cell markers. This second report adds: Among eight sequenced donors, seven carried HCMV seropositivity while one was seronegative.

The chain has TRBV20-1 and TRBJ2-3; TRBD2 might be the D (6 bases). Input material: PBMCs. This sequence originates from a young woman in good health. The CDR3 spells CSASYGGTDTQYF. The CDR3 bases are TGCAGTGCTAGTTACGGCGGGACCGATACGCAGTATTTT.